One and the same sample provided the 25 T cell receptor beta chains below, sequenced in a study of cytotoxic CD8 clonotypes in ibrutinib-treated CLL. Generated by immunoSEQ multiplex PCR, the TCRdb table keeps only in-frame clones and is missing some. The profile covers about 150,000 clones, with over 60% appearing a single time and 10% to 15% taken by the ten largest. Here the sequenced sample was PBMCs, taken after 12 months of ibrutinib treatment. The receptor set was obtained from a human donor with chronic lymphocytic leukemia.

This clone has only one observation. The chain carries TRBV14 and TRBJ2-3, with 11 bases matching TRBD2. The germline CDR1 and CDR2 sequences are SGHDN and FVKESK. Unmatched junction bases numbered 4, after V lost 2 bases and J lost 6 bases. The CDR3 has 15 amino acids. In nucleotides, the CDR3 is TGTGCCAGCAGCCAAATACTAGCGGGAGCCGATACGCAGTATTTT. Encoded protein: CASSQILAGADTQYF.

The V gene is TRBV28, the J gene TRBJ1-4, with a tentative D call TRBD1 (5 bases). The CDR3 totals 14 residues. The V end was cut by 3 bases, the J end by 8 bases, with 13 bases between. Germline CDR1 and CDR2: MDHEN and SYDVKM. The chain's CDR3 is CASSLPGTQEKLFF. As DNA, the CDR3 is TGTGCCAGCAGTTTGCCCGGGACGCAAGAAAAACTGTTTTTT.

The V call is TRBV11-2, the J call TRBJ2-4; 14 positions match TRBD2. Germline V lookup: CDR1 SGHAT, CDR2 FQNNGV. V dropped 0 bases and J dropped 1; count of bases not matched to a gene: 8. The CDR3 runs 20 residues. This chain's CDR3 is CASSLDGTSGRVVAKNIQYF. In nucleotides, the CDR3 is TGTGCCAGCAGCTTAGATGGGACTAGCGGGAGAGTAGTTGCCAAAAACATTCAGTACTTC. The entire variable domain, with the rest obtained from reference TRBV11-2 and TRBJ2-4, is as follows: EAGVAQSPRYKIIEKRQSVAFWCNPISGHATLYWYQQILGQGPKLLIQFQNNGVVDDSQLPKDRFSAERLKGVDSTLKIQPAKLEDSAVYLCASSLDGTSGRVVAKNIQYFGAGTRLSVL.

CDR3 loop: CASSLYDEKLFF. CDR3 bases: TGTGCCAGCAGCTTATACGATGAAAAACTGTTTTTT. The chain employs TRBV5-4 and TRBJ1-4; D is unresolved. CDR1 SGHNT and CDR2 YYREEE come from the germline V gene (reference sequence). The CDR3 covers 12 residues. V lost 2 bases, J lost 6 bases, and 5 bases lay in between.

This rearrangement joins TRBV6-5 to TRBJ2-7; D possibly uses TRBD1 or TRBD2 (6 bases each). CDR3 size: 14 residues. Per germline, CDR1 MNHEY and CDR2 SVGAGI. The V end was cut by 6 bases, the J end by 7 bases, with 19 bases between. The CDR3: CASRTAGGLVEQYF. As DNA, the CDR3 is TGTGCCAGCAGGACTGCTGGGGGGCTGGTTGAGCAGTACTTC.

The rearrangement uses TRBV11-3 and TRBJ2-7; 7 nucleotides match TRBD2. The V segment lost 5 bases and the J segment 2 bases; nucleotides outside the gene matches: 9. This CDR3 is 15 amino acids long. Per germline, CDR1 SGHNT and CDR2 YENEEA. This CDR3 reads CASSLGGGPTYEQYF. CDR3 bases: TGTGCCAGCAGCCTAGGCGGGGGACCCACCTACGAGCAGTACTTC.

This clone has just a few counts. CDR3 sequence (DNA): TGTGCCAGCAGTTTATTCCGGGACACTTTCATCGGGACCCAGTACTTC. Amino acids: CASSLFRDTFIGTQYF. The V and J genes are TRBV28 and TRBJ2-5; tentative D call: TRBD1 (6 bases). V lost 1 base to trimming and J lost 7 bases, with 19 bases between them. The germline V gene encodes CDR1 MDHEN and CDR2 SYDVKM. This CDR3 spans 16 amino acids. Combining the CDR3 with reference TRBV28 and TRBJ2-5 gives the whole variable domain DVKVTQSSRYLVKRTGEKVFLECVQDMDHENMFWYRQDPGLGLRLIYFSYDVKMKEKGDIPEGYSVSREKKERFSLILESASTNQTSMYLCASSLFRDTFIGTQYFGPGTRLLVL.

The genes are TRBV25-1 and TRBJ2-7; 9 nucleotides match TRBD2. CDR1 and CDR2 (germline): MGHDK, SYGVNS. The CDR3 consists of 16 residues. V lost 3 bases, J lost 2 bases, and 8 bases stayed unmatched. CDR3 bases: TGTGCCAGCAGTGACTCACGGGCGGGAGGGCCCTACGAGCAGTACTTC. It translates to CASSDSRAGGPYEQYF.

The chain combines TRBV7-3 with TRBJ2-1; D unclear. Germline assignment: CDR1 SGHTA and CDR2 FQGTGA. This CDR3 comprises 13 residues. Trimming stripped 4 bases from V and 6 bases from J, with 10 bases between. CDR3 residues: CASSSPGSNEQFF. The CDR3 coding sequence is TGTGCCAGCAGCTCCCCGGGTTCCAATGAGCAGTTCTTC.

This chain connects TRBV5-1 to TRBJ1-4, with TRBD1 as a possible D gene (6 bases). Germline loops: CDR1 SGHRS, CDR2 YFSETQ. CDR3 length equals 13 residues. Trimming removed 4 bases at V and 6 bases at J, with 10 bases between. The CDR3 coding sequence is TGCGCCAGCAGCCAGAACAGGGATGAAAAACTGTTTTTT. It translates to CASSQNRDEKLFF. The full variable domain, its missing parts supplied by reference TRBV5-1 and TRBJ1-4, is KAGVTQTPRYLIKTRGQQVTLSCSPISGHRSVSWYQQTPGQGLQFLFEYFSETQRNKGNFPGRFSGRQFSNSRSEMNVSTLELGDSALYLCASSQNRDEKLFFGSGTQLSVL.

The chain employs TRBV27 and TRBJ2-3; TRBD2 matches at 10 bases. Germline loops: CDR1 MNHEY, CDR2 SMNVEV (reference sequence). The CDR3 consists of 15 residues. V was pared by 5 bases and J by 4 bases, with 6 bases of the junction left unmatched. The chain's CDR3 is CASSLRLAGADTQYF. The DNA for the CDR3 is TGTGCCAGCAGTCTTCGACTAGCGGGCGCAGATACGCAGTATTTT.

This clone was recorded once. V gene TRBV7-2 combines with J gene TRBJ2-3; 7 bases line up with TRBD1. Germline CDR1 SGHTA, CDR2 FQGNSA. Unmatched junction bases numbered 7, after V lost 2 bases and J lost 2 bases. The CDR3 is made up of 16 amino acids. The CDR3 is CASSLRDSPYTDTQYF. The CDR3, as DNA: TGTGCCAGCAGCTTAAGGGACAGCCCCTACACAGATACGCAGTATTTT.

The J gene is TRBJ2-1, the V gene TRBV11-3; 11 bases are shared with TRBD2. The CDR3 loop spans 17 amino acids. The germline gives CDR1 SGHNT, CDR2 YENEEA. V was clipped by 4 bases and J by 8 bases; unmatched bases: 13. CDR3 bases: TGTGCCAGCAGCTCGATATACACTAGCGGGAGTTTGGATGAGCAGTTCTTC. This sequence encodes CASSSIYTSGSLDEQFF.

V is TRBV19 and J is TRBJ2-1; 10 positions match TRBD2. CDR1 is LNHDA and CDR2 is SQIVND in the germline V gene (reference sequence). V dropped 7 bases and J dropped 1; count of bases not matched to a gene: 1. The CDR3 runs 14 residues. For the CDR3, the DNA is TGTGCCAGTATGACTAGCGGGTCCTACAATGAGCAGTTCTTC. Translating gives CASMTSGSYNEQFF.

This clone was seen a single time. V usage is TRBV29-1 and J usage is TRBJ2-5; the D gene is possibly TRBD2 (5 bases). There are 10 residues in the CDR3. With 7 bases removed from V and 5 bases from J, the gap between germline ends came to 8 bases. The V gene's germline CDR1 is SQVTM and CDR2 ANQGSEA. The CDR3 nucleotides read TGCAGCGCGAGGGTTGAGACCCAGTACTTC. Its protein is CSARVETQYF.

This chain uses TRBV4-3 with TRBJ2-2; 8 bases fit TRBD2. CDR3 length: 17 residues. Germline CDR1 reads LGHNA; CDR2 reads YSLEER. Unmatched junction bases numbered 5, after V lost 0 bases and J lost 2 bases. The CDR3 DNA follows: TGCGCCAGCAGCCAAGATCGCCTAGCGGGCAACACCGGGGAGCTGTTTTTT. Translation: CASSQDRLAGNTGELFF.

This clone was detected only once. J is TRBJ2-4 and V is TRBV7-2; 10 bases agree with TRBD1. J was trimmed by 3 bases and V by 5 bases; bases with no gene match: 7. There are 16 residues in the CDR3. The germline gives CDR1 SGHTA, CDR2 FQGNSA. This CDR3 reads CASSRGTGVFKNIQYF. CDR3 sequence (DNA): TGTGCCAGCAGCCGAGGGACAGGGGTATTCAAAAACATTCAGTACTTC.

This clone was detected a few times. The rearrangement joins TRBV28 to TRBJ1-2; TRBD1 aligns across 7 bases. Unmatched junction bases numbered 4, after V lost 2 bases and J lost 1 base. Germline V gives CDR1 MDHEN, CDR2 SYDVKM. The CDR3 length is 15 residues. This chain's CDR3 is CASSLAGQRNYGYTF. CDR3 nucleotide sequence: TGTGCCAGCAGTTTAGCGGGACAGCGTAACTATGGCTACACCTTC.

The chain carries TRBV27 and TRBJ2-1; 9 bases match TRBD1. Unmatched junction bases numbered 3, after V lost 4 bases and J lost 2 bases. CDR1 is MNHEY and CDR2 is SMNVEV in the germline V gene (reference sequence). This CDR3 comprises 15 residues. The CDR3 DNA reads TGTGCCAGCAGTTACACAGGGGGCCCCTACAATGAGCAGTTCTTC. Its protein is CASSYTGGPYNEQFF.

Written as DNA, the CDR3 is TGTGCCAGCAGCGCACAGGGACCCAACACCGGGGAGCTGTTTTTT. Encoded protein: CASSAQGPNTGELFF. J is TRBJ2-2 and V is TRBV7-3, with D perhaps TRBD1 (6 bases). V gave up 5 bases and J gave up 2 bases, with 12 bases separating them. The CDR3 is 15 residues long. Germline CDR1 SGHTA, CDR2 FQGTGA.

V and J are TRBV4-2 and TRBJ2-6; the D is unclear. CDR3 length: 16 residues. V shed 1 base and J shed 0 bases, with 7 bases lying between them. CDR1 is LGHNA and CDR2 is YNFKEQ in the germline V gene. DNA of the CDR3: TGTGCCAGCAGCCAAGTTATGGTCTCTGGGGCCAACGTCCTGACTTTC. It is translated as CASSQVMVSGANVLTF.

The chain is built from TRBV4-1 and TRBJ2-7, with 8 positions matching TRBD1. V trimming: 5 bases; J trimming: 3 bases; junction bases outside the gene matches: 12. From germline, CDR1 is MGHRA and CDR2 YSYEKL. CDR3 size: 16 residues. CDR3 coding DNA: TGCGCCAGCAGCTTCGGGACAGGCGCCGAAGGCTACGAGCAGTACTTC. It yields the protein CASSFGTGAEGYEQYF.

This chain uses TRBV9 with TRBJ1-2; D is uncertain. CDR1 is SGDLS, CDR2 YYNGEE, per germline. The CDR3 is made up of 11 amino acids. V lost 3 bases to trimming and J lost 12 bases, with 12 bases between them. CDR3 loop: CASSAGNFNTF. The CDR3 DNA reads as TGTGCCAGCAGCGCGGGAAATTTCAACACCTTC.

The CDR3 loop reads CASRPSFPYNEQFF. Here the CDR3 DNA reads TGTGCCAGCAGACCGTCATTTCCGTACAATGAGCAGTTCTTC. This rearrangement joins TRBV6-5 to TRBJ2-1, with D uncertain. The V end was cut by 6 bases, the J end by 4 bases, with 13 bases between. The length of the CDR3 is 14 residues. Looked up from germline, CDR1 is MNHEY and CDR2 is SVGAGI.

This chain joins TRBV13 and TRBJ2-7; TRBD1 aligns across 7 bases. The CDR3 is 14 amino acids. The germline V gene encodes CDR1 PRHDT and CDR2 FYEKMQ (reference sequence). V trimming: 3 bases; J trimming: 3 bases; junction bases outside the gene matches: 5. The CDR3 loop is CASSFTNRGYEQYF. CDR3 DNA: TGTGCCAGCAGCTTCACCAACAGGGGCTACGAGCAGTACTTC.